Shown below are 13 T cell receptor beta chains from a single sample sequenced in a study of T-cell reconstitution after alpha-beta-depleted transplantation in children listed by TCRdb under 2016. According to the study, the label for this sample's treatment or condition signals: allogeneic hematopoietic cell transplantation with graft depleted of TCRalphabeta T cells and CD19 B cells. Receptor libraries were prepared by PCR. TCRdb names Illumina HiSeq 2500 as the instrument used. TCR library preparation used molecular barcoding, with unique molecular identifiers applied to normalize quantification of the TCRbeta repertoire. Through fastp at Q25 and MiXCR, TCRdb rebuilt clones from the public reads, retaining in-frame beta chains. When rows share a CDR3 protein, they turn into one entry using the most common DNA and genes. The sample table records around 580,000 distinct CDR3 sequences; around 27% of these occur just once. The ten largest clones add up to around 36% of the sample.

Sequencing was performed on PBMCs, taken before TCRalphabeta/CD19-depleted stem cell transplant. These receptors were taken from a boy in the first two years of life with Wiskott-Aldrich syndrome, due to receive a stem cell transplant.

CDR3 sequence reads: CASSPISPLAGGNEQFF. The CDR3, as DNA: TGTGCCAGCTCACCGATATCGCCCCTAGCGGGAGGCAATGAGCAGTTCTTC. The chain recombines TRBV18 with TRBJ2-1; 11 positions agree with TRBD2. The CDR3 has 17 residues. The germline CDR1 and CDR2 sequences are KGHSH and LQKENI. V lost 3 bases to trimming and J lost 6 bases; unmatched junction nucleotides: 10.

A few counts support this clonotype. Here the CDR3 reads CASSQRGGAAPVIDTQYF. In DNA form, the CDR3 reads TGTGCCAGCAGCCAACGAGGTGGGGCAGCTCCAGTGATAGATACGCAGTATTTT. The chain carries TRBV4-2 and TRBJ2-3, with a tentative D call TRBD1 (5 bases). Trimming left V 2 bases short and J 5 bases short, with 23 bases between. The germline V gene encodes CDR1 LGHNA and CDR2 YNFKEQ. The CDR3 is 18 residues long.

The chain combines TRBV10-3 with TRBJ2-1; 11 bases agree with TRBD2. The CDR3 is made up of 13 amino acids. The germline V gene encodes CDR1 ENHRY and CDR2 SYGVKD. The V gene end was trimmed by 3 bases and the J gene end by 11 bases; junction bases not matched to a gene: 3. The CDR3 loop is CAISDGTSGKQFF. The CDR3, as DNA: TGTGCCATCAGTGATGGGACTAGCGGCAAGCAGTTCTTC.

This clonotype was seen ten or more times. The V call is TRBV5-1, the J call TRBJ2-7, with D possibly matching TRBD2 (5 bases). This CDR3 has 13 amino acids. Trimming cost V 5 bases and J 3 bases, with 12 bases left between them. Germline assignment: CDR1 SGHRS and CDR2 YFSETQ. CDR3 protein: CASSSGMLYEQYF. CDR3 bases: TGCGCCAGCAGTTCGGGGATGCTCTACGAGCAGTACTTC.

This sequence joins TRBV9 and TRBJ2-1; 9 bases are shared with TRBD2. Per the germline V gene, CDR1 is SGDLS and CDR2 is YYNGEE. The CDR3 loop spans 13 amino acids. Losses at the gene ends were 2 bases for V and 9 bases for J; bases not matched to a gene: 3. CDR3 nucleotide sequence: TGTGCCAGCAGCGTGGGACTAGCAGTTGAGCAGTTCTTC. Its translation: CASSVGLAVEQFF.

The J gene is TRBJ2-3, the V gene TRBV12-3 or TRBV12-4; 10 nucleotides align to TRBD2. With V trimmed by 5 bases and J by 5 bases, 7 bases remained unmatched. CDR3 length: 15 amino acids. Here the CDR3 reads CASSQLAGGGDTQYF. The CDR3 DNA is TGTGCCAGCAGTCAATTAGCGGGAGGCGGAGATACGCAGTATTTT.

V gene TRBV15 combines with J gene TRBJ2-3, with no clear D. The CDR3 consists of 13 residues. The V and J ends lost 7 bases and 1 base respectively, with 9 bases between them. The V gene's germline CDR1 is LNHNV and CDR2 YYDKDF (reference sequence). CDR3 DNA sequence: TGTGCCACCATCAGGCAAGGCACAGATACGCAGTATTTT. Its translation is CATIRQGTDTQYF.

CDR3 residues: CASSARDKGDPEYNEQFF. CDR3 nucleotides: TGCGCCAGCAGCGCCCGGGACAAGGGAGACCCCGAATACAATGAGCAGTTCTTC. The J gene is TRBJ2-1, the V gene TRBV5-1; tentatively, D is TRBD1 (6 bases). The ends were cut back, 4 bases at V and 4 bases at J, with 24 bases in the middle. The CDR3 is made up of 18 amino acids. Germline V lookup: CDR1 SGHRS, CDR2 YFSETQ.

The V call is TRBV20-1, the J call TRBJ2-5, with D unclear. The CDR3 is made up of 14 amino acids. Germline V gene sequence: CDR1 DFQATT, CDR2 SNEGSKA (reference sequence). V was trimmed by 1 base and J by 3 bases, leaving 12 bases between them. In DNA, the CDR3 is TGCAGTGCTAGAGTTCAGAGCTTCGAAGAGACCCAGTACTTC. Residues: CSARVQSFEETQYF.

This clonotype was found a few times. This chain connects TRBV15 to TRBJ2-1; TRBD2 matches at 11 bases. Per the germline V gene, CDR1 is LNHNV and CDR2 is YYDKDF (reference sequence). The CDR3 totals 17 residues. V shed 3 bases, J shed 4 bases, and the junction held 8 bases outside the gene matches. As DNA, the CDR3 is TGTGCCACCAGCAGGACTAGCGGGATTGTCGGGTACAATGAGCAGTTCTTC. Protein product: CATSRTSGIVGYNEQFF.

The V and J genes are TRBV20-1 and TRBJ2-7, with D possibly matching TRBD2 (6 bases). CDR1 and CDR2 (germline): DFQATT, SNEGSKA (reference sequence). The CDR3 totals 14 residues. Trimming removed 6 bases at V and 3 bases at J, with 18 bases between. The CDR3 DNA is TGCAGTGCCCAACGACTAGGGCGAAACTACGAGCAGTACTTC. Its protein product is CSAQRLGRNYEQYF.

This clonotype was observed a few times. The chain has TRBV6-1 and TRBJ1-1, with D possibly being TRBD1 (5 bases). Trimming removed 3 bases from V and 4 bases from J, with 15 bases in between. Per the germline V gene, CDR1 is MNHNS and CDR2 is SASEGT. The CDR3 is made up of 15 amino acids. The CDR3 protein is CASSDTGRSITEAFF. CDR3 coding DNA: TGTGCCAGCAGTGATACAGGCCGGTCGATCACTGAAGCTTTCTTT.

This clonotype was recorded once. The CDR3 protein is CASSLSAGTDTQYF. CDR3 DNA: TGTGCCAGCAGCTTGAGCGCAGGGACAGATACGCAGTATTTT. The V gene is TRBV5-5, the J gene TRBJ2-3, with TRBD1 as a possible D gene (5 bases). The CDR3 loop spans 14 amino acids. Germline lookup yields CDR1 SGHKS and CDR2 YYEKEE (reference sequence). V lost 1 base and J 3 bases, leaving 9 bases between the germline ends.